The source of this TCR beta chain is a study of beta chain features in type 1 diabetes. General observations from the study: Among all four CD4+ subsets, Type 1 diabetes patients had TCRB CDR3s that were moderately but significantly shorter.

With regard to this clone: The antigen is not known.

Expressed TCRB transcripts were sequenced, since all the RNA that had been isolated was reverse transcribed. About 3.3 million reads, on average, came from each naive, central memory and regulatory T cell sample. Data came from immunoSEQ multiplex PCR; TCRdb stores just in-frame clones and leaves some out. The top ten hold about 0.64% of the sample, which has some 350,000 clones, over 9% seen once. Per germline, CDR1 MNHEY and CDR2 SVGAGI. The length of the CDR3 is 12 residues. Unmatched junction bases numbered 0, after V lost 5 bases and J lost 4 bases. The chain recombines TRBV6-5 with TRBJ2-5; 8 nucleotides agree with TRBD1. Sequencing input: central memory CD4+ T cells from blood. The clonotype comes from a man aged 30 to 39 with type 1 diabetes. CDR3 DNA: TGTGCCAGCAGTACAGGGGGAGAGACCCAGTACTTC. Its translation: CASSTGGETQYF.